This T cell receptor (beta chain) is drawn from a study of cytomegalovirus exposure and HLA in healthy donors. 60 Vbeta and 13 Jbeta primers were used in PCR. Assay used: immunoSEQ multiplex PCR; TCRdb lists only in-frame clones, some missing. Of roughly 140,000 clones listed, just under 80% were seen once; the top ten hold 2% to 2.5%. Germline V lookup: CDR1 SQVTM, CDR2 ANQGSEA. The CDR3 sequence is 14 residues long. The V segment lost 3 bases and the J segment 5 bases; nucleotides outside the gene matches: 6. The genes are TRBV29-1 and TRBJ2-2, with 7 bases that match TRBD2. Specimen: PBMCs. This receptor was taken from a man younger than 40 in good health and CMV-seronegative. The CDR3 nucleotides read TGCAGCGTTGACTTTGCGGGGGTAACCGGGGAGCTGTTTTTT. Translation: CSVDFAGVTGELFF.